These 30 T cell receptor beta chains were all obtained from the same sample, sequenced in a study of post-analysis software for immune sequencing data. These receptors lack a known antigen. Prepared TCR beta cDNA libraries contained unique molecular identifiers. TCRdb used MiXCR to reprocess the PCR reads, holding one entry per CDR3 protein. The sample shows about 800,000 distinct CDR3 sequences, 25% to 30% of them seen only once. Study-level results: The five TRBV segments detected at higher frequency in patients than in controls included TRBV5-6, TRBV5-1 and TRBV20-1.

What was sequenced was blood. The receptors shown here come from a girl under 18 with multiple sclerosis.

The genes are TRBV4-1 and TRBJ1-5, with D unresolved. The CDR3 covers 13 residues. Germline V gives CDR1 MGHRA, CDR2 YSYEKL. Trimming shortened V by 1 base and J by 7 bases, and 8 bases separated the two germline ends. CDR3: CASSQVVGQPQHF. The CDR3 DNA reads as TGCGCCAGCAGCCAAGTGGTAGGACAGCCCCAGCATTTT.

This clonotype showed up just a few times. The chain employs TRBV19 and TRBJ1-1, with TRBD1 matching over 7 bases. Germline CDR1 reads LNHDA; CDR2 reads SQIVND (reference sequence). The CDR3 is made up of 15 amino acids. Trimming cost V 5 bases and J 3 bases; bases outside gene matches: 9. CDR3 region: CASSVNRGMDTEAFF. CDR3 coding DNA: TGTGCCAGTAGTGTCAACAGGGGTATGGACACTGAAGCTTTCTTT.

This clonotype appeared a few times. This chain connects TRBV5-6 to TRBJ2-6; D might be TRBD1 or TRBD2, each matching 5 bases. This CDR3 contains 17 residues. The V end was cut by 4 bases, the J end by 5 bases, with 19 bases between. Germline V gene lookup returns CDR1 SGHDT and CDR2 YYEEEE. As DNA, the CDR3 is TGTGCCAGCAGCCAGGTAGTCGGGGCTCAAAGGGCCAACGTCCTGACTTTC. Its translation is CASSQVVGAQRANVLTF.

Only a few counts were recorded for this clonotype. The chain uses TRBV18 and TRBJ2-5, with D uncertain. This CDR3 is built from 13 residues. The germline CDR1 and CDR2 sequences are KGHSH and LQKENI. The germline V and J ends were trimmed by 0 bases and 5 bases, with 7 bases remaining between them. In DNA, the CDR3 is TGTGCCAGCTCACCACCGTGGTTCGAGACCCAGTACTTC. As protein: CASSPPWFETQYF.

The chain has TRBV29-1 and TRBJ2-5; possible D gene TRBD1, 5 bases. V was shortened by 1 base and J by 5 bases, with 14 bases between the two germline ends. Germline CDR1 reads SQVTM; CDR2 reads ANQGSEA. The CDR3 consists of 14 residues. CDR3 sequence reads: CSVEAVGARETQYF. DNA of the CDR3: TGCAGCGTTGAAGCGGTAGGGGCGCGGGAGACCCAGTACTTC.

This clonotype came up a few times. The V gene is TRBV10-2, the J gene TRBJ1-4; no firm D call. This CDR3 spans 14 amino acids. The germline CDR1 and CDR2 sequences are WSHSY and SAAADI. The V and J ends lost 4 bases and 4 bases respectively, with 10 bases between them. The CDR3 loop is CASSVAAFNEKLFF. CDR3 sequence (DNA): TGCGCCAGCAGTGTGGCAGCGTTTAATGAAAAACTGTTTTTT.

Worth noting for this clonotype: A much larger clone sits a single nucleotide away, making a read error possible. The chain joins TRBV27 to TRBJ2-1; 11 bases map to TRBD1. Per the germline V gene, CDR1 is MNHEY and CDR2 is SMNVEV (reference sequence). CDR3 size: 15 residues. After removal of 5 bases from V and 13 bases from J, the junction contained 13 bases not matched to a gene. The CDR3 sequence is CASSPRTGGMETQFF. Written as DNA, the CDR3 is TGTGCCAGCAGTCCAAGGACAGGGGGCATGGAGACCCAGTTCTTC.

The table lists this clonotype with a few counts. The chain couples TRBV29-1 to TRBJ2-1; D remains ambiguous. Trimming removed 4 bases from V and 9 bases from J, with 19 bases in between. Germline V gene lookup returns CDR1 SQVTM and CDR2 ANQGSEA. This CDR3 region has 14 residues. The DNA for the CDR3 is TGCAGCGTTGGGGCCGACCCTGACCGTGGTGAGCAGTTCTTC. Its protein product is CSVGADPDRGEQFF.

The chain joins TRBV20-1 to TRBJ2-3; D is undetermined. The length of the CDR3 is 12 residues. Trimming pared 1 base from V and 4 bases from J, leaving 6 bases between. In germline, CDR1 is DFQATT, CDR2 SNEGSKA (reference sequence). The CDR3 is CSARGDPDTQYF. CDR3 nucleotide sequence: TGCAGTGCTAGAGGGGATCCAGATACGCAGTATTTT.

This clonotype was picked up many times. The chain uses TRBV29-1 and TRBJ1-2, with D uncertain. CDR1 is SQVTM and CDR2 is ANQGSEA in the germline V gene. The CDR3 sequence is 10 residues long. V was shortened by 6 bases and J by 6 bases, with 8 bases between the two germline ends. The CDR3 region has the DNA TGCAGCGTCCGCAGTGATGGCTACACCTTC. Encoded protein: CSVRSDGYTF.

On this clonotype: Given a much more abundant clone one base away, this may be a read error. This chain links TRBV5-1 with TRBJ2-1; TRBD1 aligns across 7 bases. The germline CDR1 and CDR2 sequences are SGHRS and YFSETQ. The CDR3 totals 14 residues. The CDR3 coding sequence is TGCGCCAGCAGCGCCTCCGGACAGGACAATGTGCAGTTCTTC. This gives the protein CASSASGQDNVQFF.

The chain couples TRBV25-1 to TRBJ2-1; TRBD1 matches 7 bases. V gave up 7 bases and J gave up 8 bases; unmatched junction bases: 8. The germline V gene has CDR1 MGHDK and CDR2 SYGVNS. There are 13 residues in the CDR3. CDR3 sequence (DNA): TGTGCCAGCACCCAGGACAGGCGGGATGAGCAGTTCTTC. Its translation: CASTQDRRDEQFF.

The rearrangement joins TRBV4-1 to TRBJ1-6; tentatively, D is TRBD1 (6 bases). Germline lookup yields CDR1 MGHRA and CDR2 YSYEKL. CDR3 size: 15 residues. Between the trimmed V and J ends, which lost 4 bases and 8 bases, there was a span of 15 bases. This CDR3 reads CASSLSGAKDSPLHF. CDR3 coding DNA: TGCGCCAGCAGCCTCTCGGGGGCGAAAGATTCACCCCTCCACTTT.

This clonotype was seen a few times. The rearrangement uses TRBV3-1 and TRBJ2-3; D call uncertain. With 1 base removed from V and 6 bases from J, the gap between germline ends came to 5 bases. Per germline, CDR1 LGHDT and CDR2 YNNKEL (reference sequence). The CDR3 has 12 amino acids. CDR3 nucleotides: TGTGCCAGCAGCCAAGTCTGGGATACGCAGTATTTT. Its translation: CASSQVWDTQYF.

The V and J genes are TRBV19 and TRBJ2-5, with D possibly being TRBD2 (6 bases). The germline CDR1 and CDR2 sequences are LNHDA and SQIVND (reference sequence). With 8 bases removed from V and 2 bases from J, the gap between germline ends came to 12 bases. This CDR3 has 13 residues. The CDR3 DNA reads TGTGCCAGTGCCAGGGCGGGACAAGAGACCCAGTACTTC. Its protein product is CASARAGQETQYF.

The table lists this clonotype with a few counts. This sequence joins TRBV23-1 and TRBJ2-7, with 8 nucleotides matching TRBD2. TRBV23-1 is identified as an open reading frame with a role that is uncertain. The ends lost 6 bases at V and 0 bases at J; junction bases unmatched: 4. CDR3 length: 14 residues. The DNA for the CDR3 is TGCGCCAGCAGCGGGACTAGGGCCTCCTACGAGCAGTACTTC. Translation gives CASSGTRASYEQYF.

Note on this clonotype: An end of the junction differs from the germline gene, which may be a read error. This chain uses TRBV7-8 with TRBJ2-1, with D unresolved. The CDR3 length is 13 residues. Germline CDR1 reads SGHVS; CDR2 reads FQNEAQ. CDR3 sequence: CVSSYRPDNEQFF. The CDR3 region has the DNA TGTGTCAGCAGCTACCGACCTGACAATGAGCAGTTCTTC.

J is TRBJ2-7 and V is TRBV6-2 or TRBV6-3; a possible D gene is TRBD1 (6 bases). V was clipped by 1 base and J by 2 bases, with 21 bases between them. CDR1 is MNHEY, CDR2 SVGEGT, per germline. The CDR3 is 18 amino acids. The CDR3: CASSYWLSDRIPAYEQYF. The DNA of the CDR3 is TGTGCCAGCAGTTACTGGCTAAGCGACAGGATACCAGCCTACGAGCAGTACTTC.

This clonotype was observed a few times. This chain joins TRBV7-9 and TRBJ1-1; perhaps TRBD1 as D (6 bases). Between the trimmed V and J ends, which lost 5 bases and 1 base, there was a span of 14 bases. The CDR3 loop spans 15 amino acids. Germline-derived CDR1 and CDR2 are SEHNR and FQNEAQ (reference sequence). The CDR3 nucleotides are TGTGCCAGCAGCCAATTACAGGGACAGAACACTGAAGCTTTCTTT. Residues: CASSQLQGQNTEAFF.

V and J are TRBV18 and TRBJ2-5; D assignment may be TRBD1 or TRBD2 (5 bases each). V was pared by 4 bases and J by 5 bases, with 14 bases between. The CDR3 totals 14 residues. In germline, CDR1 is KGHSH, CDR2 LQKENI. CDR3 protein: CASSRSGTTETQYF. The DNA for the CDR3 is TGTGCCAGCTCACGGTCCGGGACGACGGAGACCCAGTACTTC.

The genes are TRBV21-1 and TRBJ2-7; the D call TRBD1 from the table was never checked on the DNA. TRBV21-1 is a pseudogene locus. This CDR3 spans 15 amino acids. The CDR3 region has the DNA TGTGCCAGCAGCATTCAATTCCGGGCCATCTACGAGCAGTACTTC. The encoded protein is CASSIQFRAIYEQYF.

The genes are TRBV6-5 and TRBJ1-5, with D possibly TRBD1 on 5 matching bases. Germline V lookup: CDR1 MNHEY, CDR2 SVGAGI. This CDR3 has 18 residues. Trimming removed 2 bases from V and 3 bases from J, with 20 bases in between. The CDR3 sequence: CASSYGGQRGAFNQPQHF. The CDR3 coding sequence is TGTGCCAGCAGTTACGGGGGTCAAAGGGGTGCGTTCAATCAGCCCCAGCATTTT.

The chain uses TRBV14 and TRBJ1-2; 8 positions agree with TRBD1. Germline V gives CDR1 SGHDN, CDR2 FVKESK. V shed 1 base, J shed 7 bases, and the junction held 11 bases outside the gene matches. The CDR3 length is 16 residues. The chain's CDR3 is CASSQGMKGQAGGYTF. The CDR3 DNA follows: TGTGCCAGCAGCCAAGGAATGAAGGGACAGGCTGGTGGCTACACCTTC.

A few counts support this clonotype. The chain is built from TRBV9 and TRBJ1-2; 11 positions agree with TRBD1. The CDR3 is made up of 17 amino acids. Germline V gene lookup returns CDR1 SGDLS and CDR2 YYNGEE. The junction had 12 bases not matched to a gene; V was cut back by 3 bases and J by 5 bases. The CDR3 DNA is TGTGCCAGCAGCGGAAGGACTGGACAGGGGGCACATTATGGCTACACCTTC. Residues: CASSGRTGQGAHYGYTF.

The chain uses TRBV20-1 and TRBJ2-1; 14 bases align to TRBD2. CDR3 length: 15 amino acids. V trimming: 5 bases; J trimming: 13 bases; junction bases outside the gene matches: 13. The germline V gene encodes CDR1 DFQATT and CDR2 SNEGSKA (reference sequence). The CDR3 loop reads CSARAGLAGGKTQFF. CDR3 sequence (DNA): TGCAGTGCTCGAGCAGGACTAGCGGGGGGAAAGACCCAGTTCTTC.

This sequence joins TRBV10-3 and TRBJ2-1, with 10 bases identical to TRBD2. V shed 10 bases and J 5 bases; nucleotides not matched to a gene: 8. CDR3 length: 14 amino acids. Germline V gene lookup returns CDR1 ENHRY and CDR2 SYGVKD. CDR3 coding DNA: TGTGCCACCAATAGCGGGGGGTTCCACAATGAGCAGTTCTTC. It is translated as CATNSGGFHNEQFF.

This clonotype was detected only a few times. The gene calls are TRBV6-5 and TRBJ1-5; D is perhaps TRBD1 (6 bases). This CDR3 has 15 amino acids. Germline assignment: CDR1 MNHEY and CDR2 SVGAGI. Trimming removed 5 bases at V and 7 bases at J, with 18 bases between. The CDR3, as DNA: TGTGCCAGCAGTCCCACTCCTCGGACAGTCCAGCCCCAGCATTTT. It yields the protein CASSPTPRTVQPQHF.

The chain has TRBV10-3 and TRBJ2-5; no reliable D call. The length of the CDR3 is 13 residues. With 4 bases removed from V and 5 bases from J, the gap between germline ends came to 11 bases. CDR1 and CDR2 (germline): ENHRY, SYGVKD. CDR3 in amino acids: CAISALNGETQYF. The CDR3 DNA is TGTGCCATCAGTGCGCTCAACGGGGAGACCCAGTACTTC.

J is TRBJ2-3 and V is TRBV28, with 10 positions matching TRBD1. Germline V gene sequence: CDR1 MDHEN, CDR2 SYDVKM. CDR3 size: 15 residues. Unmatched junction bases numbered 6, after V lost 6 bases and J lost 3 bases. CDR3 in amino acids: CASRGWTGGTDTQYF. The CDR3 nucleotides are TGTGCCAGCAGGGGCTGGACAGGGGGTACAGATACGCAGTATTTT.

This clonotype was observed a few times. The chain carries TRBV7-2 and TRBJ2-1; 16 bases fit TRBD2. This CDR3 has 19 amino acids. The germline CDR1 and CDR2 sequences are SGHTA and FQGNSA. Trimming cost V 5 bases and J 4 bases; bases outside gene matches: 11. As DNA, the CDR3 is TGTGCCAGCAGCCCTGGGGGACTAGCGGGAGGGAGTAATTACAATGAGCAGTTCTTC. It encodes CASSPGGLAGGSNYNEQFF.